This TCR beta chain is drawn from a study of patients and donors after allogeneic stem cell transplantation. J was trimmed by 6 bases and V by 7 bases; bases with no gene match: 3. Germline assignment: CDR1 MDHEN and CDR2 SYDVKM. The CDR3 loop spans 13 amino acids. This clonotype was found a few times. MiXCR, run by TCRdb on the RT-PCR reads, gives a single entry per CDR3 protein. Among approximately 410,000 distinct CDR3 sequences listed, 16% were seen once. This receptor was identified in a human donor who was either an allogeneic HSCT recipient or a stem cell or donor lymphocyte infusion donor (not recorded which). It is not recorded whose cells these are; they may come from a transplant donor. The genes are TRBV28 and TRBJ2-2; 9 bases agree with TRBD2. The sample was blood, either unsorted or a sorted T cell fraction (not recorded which). The chain's CDR3 is CASILAGSGELFF. Here the CDR3 DNA reads TGTGCCAGCATTCTAGCGGGATCCGGGGAGCTGTTTTTT.